The subject of this entry is one TCR beta chain. Original analysis: Amplifying reference gene primers gave estimates of nucleated cell counts. Libraries were prepared by immunoSEQ multiplex PCR; TCRdb keeps only in-frame clonotypes and omits some of them. V and J calls and clone size are given by that table; D and trimming were obtained from the DNA. The sample shows about 670,000 clones, 75% to 90% of them seen only once. The record originates from a study of blood T cell repertoires in COVID-19. As for the study in general: Both acute and convalescent COVID-19 samples were obtained from the United States, Italy and Spain. In each case, the material was cDNA or gDNA derived from T cells, B-cell-depleted T cells, or PBMCs.

Trimming shortened V by 2 bases and J by 5 bases, and 10 bases separated the two germline ends. The CDR3 length is 13 residues. From germline, CDR1 is SGHRS and CDR2 YFSETQ. This TCR was sampled from a woman aged 18-30 years with acute or convalescent COVID-19. The V call is TRBV5-1, the J call TRBJ2-5; D gene uncertain. Material: peripheral blood. As DNA, the CDR3 is TGCGCCAGCAGCTTTTATATGTCGGAGACCCAGTACTTC. Its protein product is CASSFYMSETQYF.